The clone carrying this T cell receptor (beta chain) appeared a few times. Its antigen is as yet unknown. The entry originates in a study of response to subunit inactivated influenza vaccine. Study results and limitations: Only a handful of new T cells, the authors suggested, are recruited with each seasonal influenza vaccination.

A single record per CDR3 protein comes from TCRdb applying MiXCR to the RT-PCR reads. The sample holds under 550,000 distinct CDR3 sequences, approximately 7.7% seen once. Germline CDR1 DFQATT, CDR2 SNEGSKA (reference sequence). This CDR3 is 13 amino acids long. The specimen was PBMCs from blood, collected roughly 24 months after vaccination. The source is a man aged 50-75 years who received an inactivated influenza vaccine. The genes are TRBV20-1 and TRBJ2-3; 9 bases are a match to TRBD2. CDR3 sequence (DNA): TGCAGCGGCGGGGGGGTCGGCACAGATACGCAGTATTTT. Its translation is CSGGGVGTDTQYF.